This T cell receptor (beta chain) emerged from a study of T cell repertoires in cytomegalovirus infection. This clonotype has a count of ten or more. The antigen is not known. Between the trimmed V and J ends, which lost 2 bases and 8 bases, there was a span of 15 bases. Germline CDR1 and CDR2: SQVTM and ANQGSEA. The CDR3 spans 13 residues. Study observations and caveats: Dominant in the ex vivo response were TCR beta clonotypes restricted by HLA-C and specific for CMV.

TCRdb reprocessed the reads via MiXCR and lists one record per CDR3 protein. The sample consists of some 150,000 distinct CDR3 sequences, under 8.5% of them appearing once. The chain couples TRBV29-1 to TRBJ1-2; no clear D. The clonotype was recovered from a human donor in good health (CMV status not recorded). Some clones in this sample may be carry-over from other donors' samples. Sequencing used PBMCs. The CDR3 here is CSVESDPSGGYTF. The CDR3 nucleotides are TGCAGCGTTGAATCGGACCCTTCCGGGGGCTACACCTTC.